The 25 T cell receptor beta chains presented below share a single source sample, sequenced in a study of cytomegalovirus exposure and HLA in healthy donors. The PCR used 60 Vbeta and 13 Jbeta primers. Assay used: immunoSEQ multiplex PCR; TCRdb lists only in-frame clones, some missing. In the table there are 200,000 to 300,000 clones, around four fifths of which are singletons. The sequenced sample was PBMCs. Every receptor here comes from a woman aged 40 to 50 in good health and CMV-seropositive.

This chain links TRBV28 with TRBJ1-6; D not certain. CDR1 is MDHEN and CDR2 is SYDVKM in the germline V gene. The CDR3 sequence is 15 residues long. V gave up 3 bases and J gave up 0 bases, with 6 bases separating them. The CDR3 bases are TGTGCCAGCAGTTTCGGGAGCTCCTATAATTCACCCCTCCACTTT. Translation gives CASSFGSSYNSPLHF.

The V gene is TRBV9, the J gene TRBJ2-2; 9 bases agree with TRBD2. Germline V gives CDR1 SGDLS, CDR2 YYNGEE. After removal of 0 bases from V and 3 bases from J, the junction contained 9 bases not matched to a gene. CDR3 length: 18 residues. The CDR3 loop reads CASSVDSGSLYDTGELFF. CDR3 DNA sequence: TGTGCCAGCAGCGTAGATAGCGGGAGCCTTTATGACACCGGGGAGCTGTTTTTT.

The chain recombines TRBV11-1 with TRBJ2-2, with 11 bases lining up with TRBD2. The CDR3 runs to 16 residues. J lost 8 bases, V lost 6 bases, and 11 bases had no gene match. Germline CDR1 SGHAT, CDR2 FQDESV (reference sequence). The CDR3 region has the DNA TGTGCCAGCAGGAGGATAGCGGGAGGGCCCGTGGGGGAGCTGTTTTTT. Encoded protein: CASRRIAGGPVGELFF.

The V call is TRBV11-2, the J call TRBJ2-3, with D tentatively TRBD2 (6 bases). This CDR3 is 16 amino acids long. The V gene's germline CDR1 is SGHAT and CDR2 FQNNGV. Trimming shortened V by 2 bases and J by 1 base, and 13 bases separated the two germline ends. The CDR3 DNA reads as TGTGCCAGCAGCTTAAGGGTCGGGAGTCGCACAGATACGCAGTATTTT. It is translated as CASSLRVGSRTDTQYF. Drawing the rest from reference TRBV11-2 and TRBJ2-3, the complete variable domain is EAGVAQSPRYKIIEKRQSVAFWCNPISGHATLYWYQQILGQGPKLLIQFQNNGVVDDSQLPKDRFSAERLKGVDSTLKIQPAKLEDSAVYLCASSLRVGSRTDTQYFGPGTRLTVL.

V is TRBV27 and J is TRBJ2-7; possibly TRBD1 for D (6 bases). V was clipped by 0 bases and J by 5 bases, with 8 bases between them. The CDR3 extends over 13 amino acids. The germline V gene encodes CDR1 MNHEY and CDR2 SMNVEV (reference sequence). CDR3 region: CASSLSQGHEQYF. The DNA for the CDR3 is TGTGCCAGCAGTTTATCCCAGGGGCACGAGCAGTACTTC.

V is TRBV5-5 and J is TRBJ2-7; TRBD2 matches 9 bases. This CDR3 region has 14 residues. Trimming at V came to 2 bases and at J to 7 bases, leaving 7 bases not matched to a gene. CDR1 SGHKS and CDR2 YYEKEE come from the germline V gene (reference sequence). The CDR3 protein is CASSLVAGDGEQYF. The CDR3 DNA is TGTGCCAGCAGCTTAGTAGCGGGAGATGGGGAGCAGTACTTC.

V and J are TRBV7-2 and TRBJ1-5, with D tentatively TRBD1 (5 bases). The CDR3 runs to 14 residues. Germline V gene sequence: CDR1 SGHTA, CDR2 FQGNSA. Trimming pared 3 bases from V and 11 bases from J, leaving 17 bases between. The CDR3 DNA follows: TGTGCCAGCAGCTTTAAATTTGGTACGGGGGCCCAGCATTTT. Translated, it gives CASSFKFGTGAQHF.

V usage is TRBV19 and J usage is TRBJ1-5, with TRBD1 matching 7 bases. This CDR3 comprises 15 residues. Germline trimming cut 3 bases from V and 2 bases from J; bases unmatched to any gene: 4. The germline gives CDR1 LNHDA, CDR2 SQIVND (reference sequence). The CDR3 DNA sequence: TGTGCCAGTAGTATCTGGCAGGGGGGCAATCAGCCCCAGCATTTT. Residues: CASSIWQGGNQPQHF.

The genes are TRBV30 and TRBJ2-1; TRBD2 aligns across 7 bases. Per the germline V gene, CDR1 is GTSNPN and CDR2 is SVGIG (reference sequence). V shed 2 bases and J 0 bases; nucleotides not matched to a gene: 4. This CDR3 has 15 residues. CDR3 protein: CAWSLGGSSYNEQFF. CDR3 bases: TGTGCCTGGAGTTTGGGCGGGAGCTCCTACAATGAGCAGTTCTTC.

The rearrangement links TRBV6-6 to TRBJ2-3; 10 positions match TRBD2. This CDR3 is built from 14 residues. The germline gives CDR1 MNHNY, CDR2 SVGAGI (reference sequence). Trimming at V came to 7 bases and at J to 5 bases, leaving 6 bases not matched to a gene. CDR3 DNA sequence: TGTGCCAGCAATCTAGCGGGAGAAGGAGATACGCAGTATTTT. It specifies CASNLAGEGDTQYF.

In DNA form, the CDR3 reads TGCGCCAGCCGGACACAATTTTTAGATGGCTACACCTTC. Translated, it gives CASRTQFLDGYTF. This chain links TRBV10-2 with TRBJ1-2, with a possible D match to TRBD1 (5 bases). V dropped 8 bases and J dropped 6 bases, with 16 bases sitting between them. This CDR3 is 13 amino acids long. Germline V lookup: CDR1 WSHSY, CDR2 SAAADI.

V and J are TRBV30 and TRBJ1-6; 9 bases are shared with TRBD1. V shed 5 bases and J 8 bases; nucleotides not matched to a gene: 13. The germline V gene encodes CDR1 GTSNPN and CDR2 SVGIG (reference sequence). This CDR3 region has 16 residues. Here the CDR3 reads CAWGGQGGRSHSPLHF. CDR3 DNA: TGTGCCTGGGGGGGACAGGGAGGGAGGTCCCATTCACCCCTCCACTTT.

V and J are TRBV28 and TRBJ1-2, with D uncertain. Germline V gene sequence: CDR1 MDHEN, CDR2 SYDVKM. Trimming cost V 2 bases and J 4 bases, with 11 bases left between them. The CDR3 is 14 residues long. The CDR3 loop reads CASSLNPEGYGYTF. Written as DNA, the CDR3 is TGTGCCAGCAGTTTAAATCCCGAGGGCTATGGCTACACCTTC.

The chain couples TRBV19 to TRBJ2-1, with 9 nucleotides matching TRBD1. Per the germline V gene, CDR1 is LNHDA and CDR2 is SQIVND (reference sequence). The CDR3 runs 16 residues. J lost 5 bases, V lost 4 bases, and 9 bases had no gene match. CDR3: CASSKSGQGHNNEQFF. The CDR3 nucleotides read TGTGCCAGTAGTAAATCGGGACAGGGCCATAACAATGAGCAGTTCTTC.

The chain carries TRBV2 and TRBJ2-2; the D gene is possibly TRBD2 (5 bases). This CDR3 has 13 residues. Trimming left V 4 bases short and J 6 bases short, with 9 bases between. Germline CDR1 is SNHLY and CDR2 is FYNNEI. DNA for the CDR3: TGTGCCAGCAGTGTTTCGGGGTCCGGGGAGCTGTTTTTT. Translation gives CASSVSGSGELFF.

Turning to this clone: A read error may produce the germline difference seen at one junction end. The chain links TRBV7-9 to TRBJ2-5; maybe TRBD1 (5 bases). The CDR3 spans 16 residues. CDR1 and CDR2 from the germline V gene are SEHNR and FQNEAQ (reference sequence). CDR3 bases: TGTTCCAGCAGCACACGACAGACAACTATCCAAGAGACCCAGTACTTC. Translating gives CSSSTRQTTIQETQYF. Combining the CDR3 with reference TRBV7-9 and TRBJ2-5 gives the whole variable domain DTGVSQNPRHKITKRGQNVTFRCDPISEHNRLYWYRQTLGQGPEFLTYFQNEAQLEKSRLLSDRFSAERPKGSFSTLEIQRTEQGDSAMYLCSSSTRQTTIQETQYFGPGTRLLVL.

V gene TRBV5-5 combines with J gene TRBJ1-1; TRBD1 might be the D (5 bases). Germline V gene sequence: CDR1 SGHKS, CDR2 YYEKEE (reference sequence). V was trimmed by 1 base and J by 4 bases, leaving 14 bases between them. The CDR3 consists of 15 residues. The CDR3 coding sequence is TGTGCCAGCAGCTTGAGTTGGGGGAGGGGCACTGAAGCTTTCTTT. It specifies CASSLSWGRGTEAFF.

The V gene is TRBV5-6, the J gene TRBJ1-5, with TRBD1 matching 8 bases. The germline gives CDR1 SGHDT, CDR2 YYEEEE. The CDR3 consists of 16 residues. V shed 1 base and J 5 bases; nucleotides not matched to a gene: 8. CDR3 nucleotides: TGTGCCAGCAGCTTGAGGACAGGGACGGGTTATCAGCCCCAGCATTTT. Translated, it gives CASSLRTGTGYQPQHF.

The chain joins TRBV4-1 to TRBJ1-4; 10 bases agree with TRBD1. The trim removed 2 bases at V and 8 bases at J, leaving 8 bases unmatched. The germline CDR1 and CDR2 sequences are MGHRA and YSYEKL. The CDR3 runs 16 residues. As DNA, the CDR3 is TGCGCCAGCAGCCAACCTGACAGGGGGCTTACCGAAAAACTGTTTTTT. Translated: CASSQPDRGLTEKLFF.

This chain connects TRBV2 to TRBJ1-1; D remains ambiguous. V was clipped by 8 bases and J by 2 bases, with 12 bases between them. Germline assignment: CDR1 SNHLY and CDR2 FYNNEI. This CDR3 contains 13 residues. The DNA for the CDR3 is TGTGCCAGCGGGCTACGGATAAACACTGAAGCTTTCTTT. This sequence encodes CASGLRINTEAFF.

The rearrangement joins TRBV5-1 to TRBJ2-7; 9 nucleotides agree with TRBD2. This CDR3 is 15 amino acids long. Trimming at V came to 5 bases and at J to 2 bases, leaving 8 bases not matched to a gene. Germline assignment: CDR1 SGHRS and CDR2 YFSETQ. CDR3 bases: TGCGCCAGCAGGCTCCTAGCGGGACCCACCTACGAGCAGTACTTC. It codes for CASRLLAGPTYEQYF. Based on the CDR3 plus reference TRBV5-1 and TRBJ2-7, the full variable domain is KAGVTQTPRYLIKTRGQQVTLSCSPISGHRSVSWYQQTPGQGLQFLFEYFSETQRNKGNFPGRFSGRQFSNSRSEMNVSTLELGDSALYLCASRLLAGPTYEQYFGPGTRLTVT.

This clone came up a few times. The V call is TRBV6-1, the J call TRBJ1-1, with TRBD1 matching 8 bases. The CDR3 is 15 amino acids. Germline V gene lookup returns CDR1 MNHNS and CDR2 SASEGT. J lost 1 base, V lost 4 bases, and 5 bases had no gene match. The CDR3 sequence: CASSGPGQGNTEAFF. CDR3 DNA sequence: TGTGCCAGCAGTGGCCCCGGACAGGGGAACACTGAAGCTTTCTTT.

The chain links TRBV9 to TRBJ1-4; D is unresolved. CDR1 is SGDLS, CDR2 YYNGEE, per germline. Trimming stripped 0 bases from V and 4 bases from J, with 13 bases between. This CDR3 has 16 residues. CDR3 residues: CASSVGGGGVNEKLFF. The CDR3 DNA follows: TGTGCCAGCAGCGTAGGGGGTGGCGGGGTTAATGAAAAACTGTTTTTT.

This chain connects TRBV30 to TRBJ2-7; perhaps TRBD1 as D (5 bases). Between the trimmed V and J ends, which lost 0 bases and 1 base, there was a span of 10 bases. Looked up from germline, CDR1 is GTSNPN and CDR2 is SVGIG (reference sequence). The CDR3 consists of 14 residues. CDR3 bases: TGTGCCTGGAGTGTCTCAGCAGGGTCCTACGAGCAGTACTTC. Residues: CAWSVSAGSYEQYF.

The chain recombines TRBV5-4 with TRBJ2-3, with a weak D call TRBD2 (8 bases). Between the trimmed V and J ends, which lost 1 base and 6 bases, there was a span of 15 bases. Per germline, CDR1 SGHNT and CDR2 YYREEE (reference sequence). CDR3 length: 15 amino acids. This CDR3 reads CASSLRTGGGDTQYF. CDR3 nucleotide sequence: TGTGCCAGCAGCTTGCGGACGGGAGGGGGCGATACGCAGTATTTT.